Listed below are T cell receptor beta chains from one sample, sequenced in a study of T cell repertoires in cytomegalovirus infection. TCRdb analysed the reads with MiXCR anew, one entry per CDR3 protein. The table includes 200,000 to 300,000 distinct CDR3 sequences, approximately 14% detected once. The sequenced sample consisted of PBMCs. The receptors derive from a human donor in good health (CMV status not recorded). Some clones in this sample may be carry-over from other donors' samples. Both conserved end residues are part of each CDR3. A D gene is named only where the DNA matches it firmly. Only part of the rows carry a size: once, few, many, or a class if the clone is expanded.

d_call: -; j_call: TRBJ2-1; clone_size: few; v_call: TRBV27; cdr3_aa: CASSPPRTVGYNEQFF; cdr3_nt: TGTGCCAGCAGTCCACCCAGGACAGTTGGATACAATGAGCAGTTCTTC
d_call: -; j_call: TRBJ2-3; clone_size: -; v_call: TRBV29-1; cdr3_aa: CSVEEASDSSTDTQYF; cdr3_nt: TGCAGCGTTGAAGAGGCCTCGGACAGTTCCACAGATACGCAGTATTTT
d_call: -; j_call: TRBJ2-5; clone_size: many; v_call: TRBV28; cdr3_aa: CASVSGVETQYF; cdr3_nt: TGTGCCAGCGTCTCAGGGGTGGAGACCCAGTACTTC
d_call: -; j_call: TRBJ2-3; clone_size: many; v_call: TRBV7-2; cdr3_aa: CASRSRGRGTDTQYF; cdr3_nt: TGTGCCAGCAGGTCTAGAGGGCGGGGCACAGATACGCAGTATTTT
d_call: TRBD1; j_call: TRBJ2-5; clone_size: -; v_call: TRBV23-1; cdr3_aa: CASSPRDSSQETQYF; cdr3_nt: TGCGCCAGCAGTCCCCGGGACAGTTCTCAAGAGACCCAGTACTTC
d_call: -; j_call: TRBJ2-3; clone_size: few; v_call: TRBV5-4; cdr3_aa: CASRTSGLSDTQYF; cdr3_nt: TGTGCCAGCAGGACTTCGGGACTCTCAGATACGCAGTATTTT
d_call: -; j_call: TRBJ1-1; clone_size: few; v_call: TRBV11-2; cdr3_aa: CASSLDRAWNTEAFF; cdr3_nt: TGTGCCAGCAGCTTAGATAGGGCTTGGAACACTGAAGCTTTCTTT
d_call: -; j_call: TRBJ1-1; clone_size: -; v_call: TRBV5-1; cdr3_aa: CASSYGTANTEAFF; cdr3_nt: TGCGCCAGCAGCTACGGGACGGCGAACACTGAAGCTTTCTTT
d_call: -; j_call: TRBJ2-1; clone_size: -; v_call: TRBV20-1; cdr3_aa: CSASRRTANNEQFF; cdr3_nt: TGCAGTGCTAGTCGGCGGACAGCTAACAATGAGCAGTTCTTC
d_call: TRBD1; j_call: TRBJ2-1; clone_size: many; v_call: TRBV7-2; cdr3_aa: CASSPRVGTGERNEQFF; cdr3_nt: TGTGCCAGCAGCCCGCGAGTAGGGACAGGGGAGCGCAATGAGCAGTTCTTC
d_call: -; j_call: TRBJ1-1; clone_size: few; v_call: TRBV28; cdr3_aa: CASSKIRMNTEAFF; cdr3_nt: TGTGCCAGCAGCAAAATAAGGATGAACACTGAAGCTTTCTTT
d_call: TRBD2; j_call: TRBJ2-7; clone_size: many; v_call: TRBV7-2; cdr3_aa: CASSPLVAGHEQYF; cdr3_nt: TGTGCCAGCAGCCCCCTGGTAGCGGGCCACGAGCAGTACTTC
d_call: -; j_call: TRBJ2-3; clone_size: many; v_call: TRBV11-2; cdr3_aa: CASTPSRITDTQYF; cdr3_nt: TGTGCCAGCACCCCTAGCCGAATCACAGATACGCAGTATTTT